A single sample is the source of the 27 T cell receptor beta chains below, sequenced in a study of blood T cell repertoires in COVID-19. Using immunoSEQ multiplex PCR, the repertoire was profiled, and TCRdb retains in-frame clones only, with some absent. The top ten clones hold around 8.7% of a sample with about 68,000 clones, about 91% of them seen once. The sample was peripheral blood. These receptors originate from a man in his fifties or sixties with active COVID-19.

This clone has a handful of counts. This chain joins TRBV9 and TRBJ1-2; 9 bases map to TRBD1. Losses at the gene ends were 4 bases for V and 1 base for J; bases not matched to a gene: 8. Germline V lookup: CDR1 SGDLS, CDR2 YYNGEE. The CDR3 consists of 16 residues. CDR3 in DNA: TGTGCCAGCAGCCCACCCGGGACAGGGATTAACTATGGCTACACCTTC. Protein sequence: CASSPPGTGINYGYTF.

As for this clone: Its ends do not fully match the called genes, so a read error is possible. The chain carries TRBV5-8 and TRBJ1-4, with 7 bases aligning to TRBD1. Germline V lookup: CDR1 SGHTS, CDR2 YDEGEE. The CDR3 extends over 13 amino acids. Written as DNA, the CDR3 is TGTGCCAGCAGCCGGGGGTTTCGGACAGGAGCTCCCTTT. Its translation is CASSRGFRTGAPF.

The gene calls are TRBV9 and TRBJ1-6; D unclear. V shed 5 bases and J shed 5 bases, with 11 bases lying between them. Germline lookup yields CDR1 SGDLS and CDR2 YYNGEE. This CDR3 has 14 residues. The CDR3 DNA reads TGTGCCAGCAGTATGGACGGGGATAATTCACCCCTCCACTTT. Encoded protein: CASSMDGDNSPLHF.

In this sample, this clone turned up once. CDR3 region: CASSLRWSGASYEQYF. CDR3 DNA: TGTGCCAGCAGCTTACGGTGGAGTGGGGCCTCCTACGAGCAGTACTTC. The chain has TRBV7-8 and TRBJ2-7; possibly TRBD1 for D (5 bases). CDR3 length: 16 amino acids. CDR1 and CDR2 from the germline V gene are SGHVS and FQNEAQ. Trimming left V 2 bases short and J 0 bases short, with 14 bases between.

V is TRBV11-2 and J is TRBJ2-3, with D perhaps TRBD1 (5 bases). The germline V gene has CDR1 SGHAT and CDR2 FQNNGV. Between the trimmed V and J ends, which lost 1 base and 1 base, there was a span of 15 bases. This CDR3 contains 17 residues. The CDR3 sequence: CASSLGQGAWGTDTQYF. CDR3 DNA sequence: TGTGCCAGCAGCTTAGGCCAAGGGGCTTGGGGCACAGATACGCAGTATTTT.

This clone was recorded only once. This chain uses TRBV5-4 with TRBJ2-3, with 14 bases lining up with TRBD2. V shed 2 bases and J 6 bases; nucleotides not matched to a gene: 5. CDR3 length equals 16 residues. Germline lookup yields CDR1 SGHNT and CDR2 YYREEE (reference sequence). CDR3 region: CASSFRLAGGTDTQYF. In DNA form, the CDR3 reads TGTGCCAGCAGCTTCAGACTAGCGGGGGGGACTGATACGCAGTATTTT.

The chain carries TRBV4-2 and TRBJ1-2, with D maybe TRBD1 (5 bases). Per germline, CDR1 LGHNA and CDR2 YNFKEQ. This CDR3 has 16 amino acids. V was pared by 0 bases and J by 6 bases, with 17 bases between. CDR3 in DNA: TGTGCCAGCAGCCAAGATACGGGCAGGGAGGGGAATGGCTACACCTTC. This gives the protein CASSQDTGREGNGYTF.

The V call is TRBV13, the J call TRBJ1-5, with 11 bases lining up with TRBD1. Germline CDR1 is PRHDT and CDR2 is FYEKMQ (reference sequence). Trimming removed 2 bases from V and 6 bases from J; junction bases left unmatched: 6. The CDR3 is 16 residues long. CDR3 DNA: TGTGCCAGCAGCTTAAGGACAGGGGGCGCGGGTCAGCCCCAGCATTTT. It translates to CASSLRTGGAGQPQHF.

The CDR3 coding sequence is TGTGCCAGCAGCTTGGCCCCTAGCGGGGGGTACACCGATACGCAGTATTTT. Amino acids: CASSLAPSGGYTDTQYF. This chain connects TRBV5-5 to TRBJ2-3; TRBD2 aligns across 11 bases. Germline loops: CDR1 SGHKS, CDR2 YYEKEE (reference sequence). This CDR3 region has 17 residues. V dropped 0 bases and J dropped 6; count of bases not matched to a gene: 9.

The rearrangement uses TRBV30 and TRBJ2-7; unclear D gene. This CDR3 has 11 residues. V gave up 4 bases and J gave up 1 base, with 5 bases separating them. Germline assignment: CDR1 GTSNPN and CDR2 SVGIG (reference sequence). This CDR3 is CAWTESYEQYF. CDR3 nucleotides: TGTGCCTGGACAGAATCCTACGAGCAGTACTTC.

About this clone: Other DNA sequences in this specimen translate into the identical CDR3. The chain joins TRBV7-2 to TRBJ1-5, with 7 positions matching TRBD1. CDR1 and CDR2 (germline): SGHTA, FQGNSA. V trimming: 4 bases; J trimming: 6 bases; junction bases outside the gene matches: 9. This CDR3 spans 15 amino acids. The CDR3: CASSSRTGRGQPQHF. The DNA of the CDR3 is TGTGCCAGCAGCTCTAGGACAGGCCGCGGTCAGCCCCAGCATTTT. Full variable domain (missing parts from reference TRBV7-2 and TRBJ1-5): GAGVSQSPSNKVTEKGKDVELRCDPISGHTALYWYRQSLGQGLEFLIYFQGNSAPDKSGLPSDRFSAERTGGSVSTLTIQRTQQEDSAVYLCASSSRTGRGQPQHFGDGTRLSIL.

The rearrangement uses TRBV4-1 and TRBJ2-7; 7 positions agree with TRBD2. V was clipped by 1 base and J by 5 bases; unmatched bases: 2. The V gene's germline CDR1 is MGHRA and CDR2 YSYEKL. The CDR3 length is 13 residues. CDR3 coding DNA: TGCGCCAGCAGCCAAGGGGAGGGCAACGAGCAGTACTTC. This sequence encodes CASSQGEGNEQYF.

The CDR3 nucleotides are TGTGCCAGCAGCTTATTAGCGGGGGGAACCTACGAGCAGTACTTC. Protein sequence: CASSLLAGGTYEQYF. This chain joins TRBV7-3 and TRBJ2-7; 10 nucleotides line up with TRBD2. Germline V lookup: CDR1 SGHTA, CDR2 FQGTGA. The CDR3 covers 15 residues. V dropped 2 bases and J dropped 2; count of bases not matched to a gene: 3.

The chain joins TRBV5-6 to TRBJ2-1; 9 bases line up with TRBD1. Germline V gene lookup returns CDR1 SGHDT and CDR2 YYEEEE. V shed 1 base, J shed 3 bases, and the junction held 2 bases outside the gene matches. This CDR3 region has 15 residues. The CDR3 protein is CASSLWDRVYNEQFF. The CDR3 DNA follows: TGTGCCAGCAGCTTGTGGGACAGGGTCTACAATGAGCAGTTCTTC.

This chain joins TRBV19 and TRBJ2-7; TRBD2 agrees at 9 bases. CDR3 length: 15 residues. Trimming took 6 bases from V and 0 from J; bases not matched to a gene: 6. Germline loops: CDR1 LNHDA, CDR2 SQIVND (reference sequence). The CDR3 DNA reads as TGTGCCAGTAGCGGTAGCGGGGGCCCCTCCTACGAGCAGTACTTC. As protein: CASSGSGGPSYEQYF.

The chain couples TRBV7-8 to TRBJ2-3; 13 bases match TRBD2. The trim removed 7 bases at V and 0 bases at J, leaving 7 bases unmatched. CDR3 length: 17 residues. CDR1 SGHVS and CDR2 FQNEAQ come from the germline V gene. CDR3 nucleotides: TGTGCCAGCACCTCACTAGCGGGGGGGTCTAGCACAGATACGCAGTATTTT. Protein sequence: CASTSLAGGSSTDTQYF.

This rearrangement joins TRBV4-1 to TRBJ2-7; D ambiguous. This CDR3 has 16 residues. Germline assignment: CDR1 MGHRA and CDR2 YSYEKL. Deletions cut 0 bases from V and 0 bases from J, with 12 bases between. CDR3: CASSQDQQLHSYEQYF. For the CDR3, the DNA is TGCGCCAGCAGCCAAGATCAACAGTTACACTCCTACGAGCAGTACTTC.

The chain combines TRBV18 with TRBJ1-2, with 10 bases lining up with TRBD1. Germline CDR1 is KGHSH and CDR2 is LQKENI. The CDR3 length is 14 residues. Trimming removed 8 bases from V and 8 bases from J; junction bases left unmatched: 11. This CDR3 is CASRRPGQGSGYTF. The CDR3 DNA reads TGTGCCAGCCGTAGACCGGGACAGGGGAGCGGCTACACCTTC.

The chain links TRBV3-1 (or the pseudogene TRBV3-2) to TRBJ2-3; D remains unclear. Trimming cost V 5 bases and J 4 bases, with 7 bases left between them. In germline, CDR1 is LGHDT, CDR2 YNNKEL (reference sequence). The CDR3 sequence is 12 residues long. The CDR3 region is CASSLSADTQYF. The CDR3 DNA follows: TGTGCCAGCAGCTTAAGCGCAGATACGCAGTATTTT.

The rearrangement joins TRBV4-3 to TRBJ2-1, with 7 bases identical to TRBD2. V dropped 4 bases and J dropped 0; count of bases not matched to a gene: 6. Germline CDR1 LGHNA, CDR2 YSLEER. The CDR3 runs to 16 residues. The CDR3 DNA reads as TGCGCCAGCAGCCTCAAGTGGGGGGGCTCCTACAATGAGCAGTTCTTC. Translating it yields CASSLKWGGSYNEQFF.

In this sample, this clone turned up a few times. The gene calls are TRBV6-5 and TRBJ2-2; possibly TRBD2 for D (6 bases). Germline V gives CDR1 MNHEY, CDR2 SVGAGI. CDR3 length equals 14 residues. Trimming stripped 7 bases from V and 8 bases from J, with 17 bases between. The chain's CDR3 is CASKLEGGTGELFF. CDR3 coding DNA: TGTGCCAGCAAGTTGGAAGGCGGGACGGGGGAGCTGTTTTTT.

The V gene is TRBV2, the J gene TRBJ1-5; 10 bases line up with TRBD1. V gave up 5 bases and J gave up 0 bases; unmatched junction bases: 7. The CDR3 spans 17 residues. CDR1 is SNHLY and CDR2 is FYNNEI in the germline V gene. The CDR3: CASSLTGGVYSNQPQHF. The DNA of the CDR3 is TGTGCCAGCAGTTTGACAGGGGGCGTATATAGCAATCAGCCCCAGCATTTT.

The chain employs TRBV6-2 or TRBV6-3 and TRBJ2-6, with D perhaps matching TRBD2 (6 bases). This CDR3 spans 16 amino acids. Germline assignment: CDR1 MNHEY and CDR2 SVGEGT. Between the trimmed V and J ends, which lost 6 bases and 0 bases, there was a span of 12 bases. CDR3 protein: CASSHLTSSGANVLTF. CDR3 bases: TGTGCCAGCAGCCACTTGACTAGCTCTGGGGCCAACGTCCTGACTTTC.

This rearrangement joins TRBV6-6 to TRBJ1-5; D unresolved. The CDR3 loop spans 14 amino acids. The ends were cut back, 6 bases at V and 4 bases at J, with 13 bases in the middle. CDR1 and CDR2 (germline): MNHNY, SVGAGI (reference sequence). CDR3: CASSTGGINQPQHF. DNA of the CDR3: TGTGCCAGCAGCACCGGAGGTATTAATCAGCCCCAGCATTTT.

The chain recombines TRBV5-1 with TRBJ2-2; TRBD1 matches 9 bases. Germline V gives CDR1 SGHRS, CDR2 YFSETQ. The CDR3 is made up of 15 amino acids. J lost 4 bases, V lost 2 bases, and 3 bases had no gene match. The CDR3 DNA is TGCGCCAGCAGCTTCGGGACAGGGCGCACCGGGGAGCTGTTTTTT. Protein: CASSFGTGRTGELFF. The variable domain in full, with the rest retrieved from reference TRBV5-1 and TRBJ2-2, is KAGVTQTPRYLIKTRGQQVTLSCSPISGHRSVSWYQQTPGQGLQFLFEYFSETQRNKGNFPGRFSGRQFSNSRSEMNVSTLELGDSALYLCASSFGTGRTGELFFGEGSRLTVL.

The gene calls are TRBV25-1 and TRBJ1-6, with D hard to call. From germline, CDR1 is MGHDK and CDR2 SYGVNS. V shed 7 bases and J shed 9 bases, with 22 bases lying between them. This CDR3 is 16 amino acids long. In DNA, the CDR3 is TGTGCCAGCAACAACCAGGAACTTGGGTGGGCTTCACCCCTCCACTTT. This gives the protein CASNNQELGWASPLHF.

The chain carries TRBV6-2 or TRBV6-3 and TRBJ2-3; D unresolved. This CDR3 has 11 residues. The ends were cut back, 2 bases at V and 9 bases at J, with 6 bases in the middle. The germline V gene has CDR1 MNHEY and CDR2 SVGEGT. The CDR3 coding sequence is TGTGCCAGCAGTTACCTAGACACGCAGTATTTT. This encodes CASSYLDTQYF.